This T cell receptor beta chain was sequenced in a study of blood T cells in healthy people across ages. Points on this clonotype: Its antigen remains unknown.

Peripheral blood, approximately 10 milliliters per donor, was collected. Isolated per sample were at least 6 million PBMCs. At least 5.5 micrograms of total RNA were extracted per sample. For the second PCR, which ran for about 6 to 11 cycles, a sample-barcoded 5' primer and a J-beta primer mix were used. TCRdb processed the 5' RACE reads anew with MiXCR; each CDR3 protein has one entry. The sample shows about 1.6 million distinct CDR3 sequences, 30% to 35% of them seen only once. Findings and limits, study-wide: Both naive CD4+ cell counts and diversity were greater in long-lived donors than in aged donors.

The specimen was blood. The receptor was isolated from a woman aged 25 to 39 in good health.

The CDR3 reads CATGAGGGNEQYF. Written as DNA, the CDR3 is TGTGCCACCGGGGCAGGGGGCGGAAACGAGCAGTACTTC. The chain uses TRBV19 and TRBJ2-4; 8 bases map to TRBD1. The J call is in doubt because the DNA end fits TRBJ2-7 better. Per germline, CDR1 LNHDA and CDR2 SQIVND (reference sequence). This CDR3 has 13 amino acids.